A selection of T cell receptor beta chains follows, all from one sample in a study of early T cells in non-severe SARS-CoV-2 infection. TCRdb reprocessed the 5' RACE reads with MiXCR, giving one entry per CDR3 protein. In the table there are 50,000 to 65,000 distinct CDR3 sequences, roughly 18% of which are singletons. The material was whole blood, obtained at baseline. These receptors all stem from an adult who was a healthcare worker with PCR-confirmed SARS-CoV-2 infection or an uninfected control (not recorded which). The CDR3 runs from the conserved cysteine through the conserved F or W. The D gene is left open where the match is weak. Clone size is shown for a subset of rows, as once, few, many or a class of expanded clone.

size,D,length,J,V,DNA,CDR3
few,-,15,TRBJ2-3,TRBV10-1,TGCGCCAGCAGTGACAGGGCGAAAAGCACAGATACGCAGTATTTT,CASSDRAKSTDTQYF
-,-,14,TRBJ1-4,TRBV6-6,TGTGCCAGCAGTTTTCAGAAGCCAAAGGAAAAACTGTTTTTT,CASSFQKPKEKLFF
many,TRBD1,15,TRBJ2-1,TRBV30,TGTGCCTGGAGTGGTGTAACATTGTGGGGACAGGTTAGAGTCTTC,CAWSGVTLWGQVRVF
-,-,11,TRBJ2-1,TRBV11-2,TGTGCCAGCAGCTTTTCGGCTGAGCAGTTCTTC,CASSFSAEQFF
many,TRBD2,15,TRBJ2-1,TRBV29-1,TGCAGCGTTCAGGCTAGCGGGAGGGCCTACAATGAGCAGTTCTTC,CSVQASGRAYNEQFF
many,-,15,TRBJ2-7,TRBV6-6,TGTGCCAGCAGTCGACCCGGGACTCATTCCTACGAGCAGTACTTC,CASSRPGTHSYEQYF
few,-,13,TRBJ1-6,TRBV6-2/TRBV6-3,TGTGCCAGCAGTTACCTCCGGAGTTCACCCCTCCACTTT,CASSYLRSSPLHF
-,-,15,TRBJ2-7,TRBV2,TGTGCCAGCAGGGAGGGGGTCGGGACAGCCTACGAGCAGTACTTC,CASREGVGTAYEQYF
-,-,14,TRBJ1-1,TRBV5-4,TGTGCCAGCAGCTTCCGAGCAGGGATCACTGAAGCTTTCTTT,CASSFRAGITEAFF
-,TRBD1,15,TRBJ2-5,TRBV18,TGTGCCAGCTCACCACGGGACAGCCTCAAGGAGACCCAGTACTTC,CASSPRDSLKETQYF
few,-,13,TRBJ1-2,TRBV29-1,TGCAGCGTTGCCTCAATTGGGGGCTATGGCTACACCTTC,CSVASIGGYGYTF
few,-,16,TRBJ1-3,TRBV7-9,TGTGCCAGCAGCTTAGCGCTCGGAAAAACTGGAAACACCATATATTTT,CASSLALGKTGNTIYF
few,TRBD1,14,TRBJ1-2,TRBV13,TGTGCCAGCAGCTTAGGGACAGGGGACTATGGCTACACCTTC,CASSLGTGDYGYTF
-,-,13,TRBJ1-2,TRBV19,TGTGCCACCACCCCACGGACTCGTTATGGCTACACCTTC,CATTPRTRYGYTF
-,-,17,TRBJ1-3,TRBV28,TGTGCCAGCAGGTCACCGGGGCAGGCTTTCTCTGGAAACACCATATATTTT,CASRSPGQAFSGNTIYF
-,-,13,TRBJ1-4,TRBV11-2,TGTGCCAGCAGCTTGAACGGGAATGAAAAACTGTTTTTT,CASSLNGNEKLFF
-,-,12,TRBJ2-7,TRBV28,TGTGCCAGCAGTTTGCGGCCGGCCGAGCAGTACTTC,CASSLRPAEQYF
few,-,15,TRBJ2-7,TRBV10-3,TGTGCCATCAGTGAGTCCGAGACAGCCTTCTACGAGCAGTACTTC,CAISESETAFYEQYF
-,-,13,TRBJ2-7,TRBV19,TGTGCCAGTAGTAGCACAGGGACCTACGAGCAGTACTTC,CASSSTGTYEQYF
few,TRBD1,13,TRBJ2-2,TRBV12-3/TRBV12-4,TGTGCCAGCAGACAGGGGGCGACCGGGGAGCTGTTTTTT,CASRQGATGELFF
few,-,12,TRBJ2-1,TRBV2,TGTGCCAGCAGCGCCAGAAACAATGAGCAGTTCTTC,CASSARNNEQFF
few,-,15,TRBJ1-2,TRBV7-2,TGTGCCAGCAGCTTAGTCTATCCTCCTAACTATGGCTACACCTTC,CASSLVYPPNYGYTF
many,-,14,TRBJ2-2,TRBV7-6,TGTGCCAGCAGCATGACAGCGAACACCGGGGAGCTGTTTTTT,CASSMTANTGELFF
-,-,14,TRBJ1-3,TRBV11-2,TGTGCCAGCAGCCGCGACAGCTCTGGAAACACCATATATTTT,CASSRDSSGNTIYF
-,TRBD1,12,TRBJ1-2,TRBV20-1,TGCAGTGCGAGTCAGGGGGACTATGGCTACACCTTC,CSASQGDYGYTF
few,-,14,TRBJ1-6,TRBV18,TGTGCCAGCTCACCACCCTACAGCAATTCACCCCTCCACTTT,CASSPPYSNSPLHF
few,-,16,TRBJ2-3,TRBV7-8,TGTGCCAGCAGCTCCCGACAGAAACGTTCCACAGATACGCAGTATTTT,CASSSRQKRSTDTQYF
-,TRBD2,15,TRBJ2-1,TRBV7-2,TGTGCCAGCAGCCGGGACTTAACTAAGCGGGGTGAGCAGTTCTTC,CASSRDLTKRGEQFF
-,TRBD2,15,TRBJ2-2,TRBV12-3/TRBV12-4,TGTGCCAGCAGTTTACAGCGGGGGGGCACCGGGGAGCTGTTTTTT,CASSLQRGGTGELFF
many,-,15,TRBJ1-6,TRBV10-1,TGCGCCAGCAGTGAAGCGGCAAGACGGGATTCACCCCTCCACTTT,CASSEAARRDSPLHF
-,TRBD1,12,TRBJ1-1,TRBV20-1,TGCAGTGCCTCACAGACAGGGTTTGGAGCTTTCTTT,CSASQTGFGAFF
-,TRBD2,12,TRBJ2-5,TRBV20-1,TGCAGTGCTAGAGATCTTAGCGGGAGGGCAAACTTC,CSARDLSGRANF
-,-,11,TRBJ2-1,TRBV6-1,TGTGCCACCCGCCTAGGGAATGAGCAGTTCTTC,CATRLGNEQFF
-,-,15,TRBJ2-7,TRBV7-6,TGTGCCAGCAGCCCCTTTCTTGGGCTTTCCTACGAGCAGTACTTC,CASSPFLGLSYEQYF
-,-,14,TRBJ2-2,TRBV18,TGTGCCAGCTCAAATGACCAAAACACCGGGGAGCTGTTTTTT,CASSNDQNTGELFF
few,-,16,TRBJ1-6,TRBV25-1,TGTGCCAGCAGTGAATCTGGGCGGGGTTACGATTCACCCCTCCACTTT,CASSESGRGYDSPLHF
few,TRBD1,15,TRBJ1-5,TRBV7-2,TGTGCCAGCAGCTTAGGGCCGGACAGGGGACAGCCCCAGCATTTT,CASSLGPDRGQPQHF
many,TRBD1,14,TRBJ1-2,TRBV5-1,TGCGCCAGCAGCTTGGGAACAGGGGGCTATGGCTACACCTTC,CASSLGTGGYGYTF
-,-,13,TRBJ2-7,TRBV29-1,TGCAGCGTTGCTGCGGGGGCCTCCTACGAGCAGTACTTC,CSVAAGASYEQYF
many,-,14,TRBJ2-2,TRBV6-5,TGTGCCAGCAGTTACTCCGGCAGGGCCGGGGAGCTGTTTTTT,CASSYSGRAGELFF
-,-,12,TRBJ1-5,TRBV19,TGTGCCAGTAGGGTACAGAATCAGCCCCAGCATTTT,CASRVQNQPQHF